A selection of T cell receptor beta chains follows, all from one sample in a study of T cell responses to AZD1222 COVID-19 vaccine. Using immunoSEQ multiplex PCR, the repertoire was profiled, and TCRdb retains in-frame clones only, with some absent. Among 100,000 or so clones, 85% to 90% were seen once, and the ten largest hold about 3.3%. Material: peripheral blood, obtained on day 0 of AZD1222 vaccination. The receptors originated from an adult in good health. Each CDR3 is given with its conserved first and last residue. Fields, in order: J gene, V gene, D gene, clone size, CDR3 protein, CDR3 DNA. A D gene is named only where the DNA matches it firmly. Only part of the rows carry a size: once, few, many, or a class if the clone is expanded.

>TRBJ2-7|TRBV12-3/TRBV12-4|-|-
CASSAGYEQYF
TGTGCCAGCAGTGCCGGCTACGAGCAGTACTTC
>TRBJ2-1|TRBV7-2|-|-
CASRDRGLANNEQFF
TGTGCCAGCAGGGACAGGGGACTAGCTAACAATGAGCAGTTCTTC
>TRBJ1-4|TRBV18|-|-
CASSPQEINEKLFF
TGTGCCAGCTCACCCCAGGAAATCAATGAAAAACTGTTTTTT
>TRBJ1-3|TRBV5-4|-|-
CASSYTQGLVGNTIYF
TGTGCCAGCAGCTACACCCAGGGACTAGTTGGAAACACCATATATTTT
>TRBJ2-5|TRBV25-1|-|once
CASSAAGRETQYF
TGTGCCAGCAGTGCGGCGGGGAGGGAGACCCAGTACTTC
>TRBJ1-5|TRBV24-1|TRBD1|-
CATSETGPWGNQPQHF
TGTGCCACCAGTGAGACAGGGCCCTGGGGCAATCAGCCCCAGCATTTT
>TRBJ1-2|TRBV27|-|-
CASSLYRGGGGYTF
TGTGCCAGCAGTTTATATAGGGGAGGGGGTGGCTACACCTTC
>TRBJ2-7|TRBV6-5|TRBD1|-
CASSSGDRGGYEQYF
TGTGCCAGCAGTTCAGGGGACAGGGGAGGGTACGAGCAGTACTTC
>TRBJ2-7|TRBV5-6|TRBD1|-
CASSLRQGVTYEQYF
TGTGCCAGCAGCTTGAGACAGGGGGTTACCTACGAGCAGTACTTC
>TRBJ2-2|TRBV7-3|-|few
CASSLNQGNTGELFF
TGTGCCAGCAGCTTAAATCAGGGCAACACCGGGGAGCTGTTTTTT
>TRBJ2-7|TRBV5-1|-|-
CASSLMRDVEQYF
TGCGCCAGCAGCTTGATGAGGGATGTCGAGCAGTACTTC
>TRBJ1-1|TRBV7-9|-|-
CASSLAPQGSYTEAFF
TGTGCCAGCAGCTTAGCGCCCCAGGGCTCATATACTGAAGCTTTCTTT
>TRBJ2-7|TRBV18|TRBD1|few
CASSWTGSSYEQYF
TGTGCCAGCTCATGGACAGGGAGCTCCTACGAGCAGTACTTC
>TRBJ2-3|TRBV24-1|TRBD1|-
CATSDTRDRGLSGAPLGTDTQYF
TGTGCCACCAGTGACACACGGGACAGGGGGCTCAGCGGGGCTCCCTTGGGCACAGATACGCAGTATTTT
>TRBJ2-3|TRBV5-1|-|-
CASSQTGGAVTDTQYF
TGCGCCAGCAGCCAAACCGGCGGGGCCGTCACAGATACGCAGTATTTT
>TRBJ1-5|TRBV30|-|-
CAWSVQGGQPQHF
TGTGCCTGGAGTGTACAAGGTGGGCAGCCCCAGCATTTT
>TRBJ1-1|TRBV11-3|-|-
CASSFDRYSEAFF
TGTGCCAGCAGCTTCGACAGGTACTCTGAAGCTTTCTTT
>TRBJ2-3|TRBV6-2/TRBV6-3|TRBD1|few
CASSYAGGDTDTQYF
TGTGCCAGCAGTTACGCAGGGGGAGACACAGATACGCAGTATTTT
>TRBJ2-3|TRBV5-5|TRBD1|-
CASSYRGTVSTDTQYF
TGTGCCAGCAGCTATAGAGGGACAGTGAGCACAGATACGCAGTATTTT
>TRBJ1-4|TRBV18|-|-
CASSPEQVGEKLFF
TGTGCCAGCTCACCAGAGCAGGTCGGGGAAAAACTGTTTTTT
>TRBJ1-2|TRBV5-5|-|-
CASSFSGNYGYTF
TGTGCCAGCAGCTTTTCCGGAAACTATGGCTACACCTTC
>TRBJ2-4|TRBV4-1|-|-
CASSPGPSGFGENIQYF
TGCGCCAGCAGCCCAGGACCAAGCGGGTTCGGGGAAAACATTCAGTACTTC
>TRBJ2-7|TRBV14|TRBD2|-
CASSPYSPMGLAGGSRSYEQYF
TGTGCCAGCAGCCCTTACTCCCCTATGGGTCTAGCGGGGGGCTCCCGCTCCTACGAGCAGTACTTC
>TRBJ2-7|TRBV9|TRBD2|-
CASSPTSGRYEQYF
TGTGCCAGCAGCCCTACTAGCGGACGCTACGAGCAGTACTTC
>TRBJ1-1|TRBV2|-|-
CASSVSSLNTEAFF
TGTGCCAGCAGTGTTAGCTCCTTGAACACTGAAGCTTTCTTT
>TRBJ2-2|TRBV4-3|-|-
CASSRDARVPGELFF
TGCGCCAGCAGCCGCGATGCCCGGGTCCCGGGGGAGCTGTTTTTT
>TRBJ2-7|TRBV7-9|TRBD1|-
CASSPPGTGGSEQYF
TGTGCCAGCAGCCCCCCCGGGACAGGGGGCTCCGAGCAGTACTTC
>TRBJ1-5|TRBV7-6|TRBD1|-
CASSHSTGPQPQHF
TGTGCCAGCAGCCATTCGACAGGGCCCCAGCCCCAGCATTTT
>TRBJ2-7|TRBV5-1|-|-
CASSGMRGPGSEQYF
TGCGCCAGCAGCGGCATGCGGGGGCCAGGCTCCGAGCAGTACTTC
>TRBJ1-1|TRBV5-1|TRBD1|few
CASSPLTGAVTEAFF
TGCGCCAGCAGCCCCCTGACAGGGGCAGTCACTGAAGCTTTCTTT
>TRBJ2-2|TRBV5-1|-|-
CASSLASGADTGELFF
TGCGCCAGCAGCTTGGCCTCGGGGGCCGACACCGGGGAGCTGTTTTTT
>TRBJ2-6|TRBV7-9|-|-
CASSQGRGPGANVLTF
TGTGCCAGCAGCCAAGGCCGGGGTCCTGGGGCCAACGTCCTGACTTTC
>TRBJ1-6|TRBV7-2|-|-
CASSLTGEGSLHF
TGTGCCAGCAGCTTAACCGGGGAGGGTTCCCTCCACTTT
>TRBJ1-3|TRBV5-3|-|-
CARSLDRGSLSGNTIYF
TGTGCCAGAAGCTTGGATCGGGGCAGTCTCTCTGGAAACACCATATATTTT
>TRBJ2-6|TRBV7-9|-|-
CASSFGTRSSGANVLTF
TGTGCCAGCAGCTTCGGGACCCGTAGCTCTGGGGCCAACGTCCTGACTTTC
>TRBJ1-1|TRBV19|-|-
CAIQGPNTEAFF
TGTGCCATCCAGGGCCCGAACACTGAAGCTTTCTTT
>TRBJ1-1|TRBV29-1|-|-
CGGANTEAFF
TGCGGGGGGGCGAACACTGAAGCTTTCTTT